Included here is one T cell receptor beta chain sequence, with context. Its antigen is unknown. Other DNA variants within this sample encode the same CDR3. The sample comes from a study of shared clonotypes between healthy human individuals. This CDR3 is 13 amino acids long. The V gene lost 5 bases and the J gene lost 0 bases, with 5 bases spanning the gap. The germline V gene encodes CDR1 SEHNR and CDR2 FQNEAQ (reference sequence). Study observations and caveats: Having only a few donors restricted how much genetic and exposure-history diversity was captured.

An even split of each subset's genomic DNA across several immunoSEQ plates was performed. This table comes from immunoSEQ multiplex PCR, and its TCRdb copy is limited to in-frame clones, with some not included. This table holds some 2,000,000 clones, 95% found once. The chain carries TRBV7-9 and TRBJ1-3; D uncertain. Sequencing input: naive CD4+ T cells sorted from blood. The subset denotes: CD45RA+ positively selected. The clonotype comes from a man between 18 and 29 years old in good health. CDR3 loop: CASSLYSGNTIYF. CDR3 bases: TGTGCCAGCAGCCTTTACTCTGGAAACACCATATATTTT.